These 8 T cell receptor beta chains were all obtained from the same sample, sequenced in a study of blood T cells in healthy people across ages. Sample-barcoded 5' priming and a J-beta primer mix drove a second PCR of about 6 to 12 cycles. TCRdb re-derived calls from the 5' RACE reads in MiXCR, one entry per CDR3 protein. The table has roughly 1.7 million distinct CDR3 sequences, roughly 30% seen once. Sequencing was carried out using blood. The origin of the receptors is a woman aged 30 to 39 in good health.

Notes on this clonotype: The junction and the germline gene differ at one end; a read error may be behind it. CDR3 amino acids: CASSVAGGAVTQFF. For the CDR3, the DNA is TGTGCCAGCAGCGTAGCGGGAGGTGCGGTGACCCAGTTCTTC. The chain is built from TRBV7-8 and TRBJ2-1, with TRBD2 matching over 10 bases. CDR3 length: 14 residues. CDR1 is SGHVS and CDR2 is FQNEAQ in the germline V gene.

The chain joins TRBV2 to TRBJ2-7, with D tentatively TRBD1 (8 bases). Germline CDR1 SNHLY, CDR2 FYNNEI. This CDR3 has 15 amino acids. With 4 bases removed from V and 4 bases from J, the gap between germline ends came to 17 bases. The CDR3 sequence is CASSGQGAGAYEQYF. CDR3 in DNA: TGTGCCAGCAGTGGCCAGGGGGCGGGGGCGTACGAGCAGTACTTC.

V gene TRBV20-1 combines with J gene TRBJ2-2; D gene unclear. V was cut by 0 bases and J by 2 bases, with 13 bases left in between. In germline, CDR1 is DFQATT, CDR2 SNEGSKA (reference sequence). This CDR3 has 16 amino acids. The CDR3 sequence is CSARDLKGSNTGELFF. CDR3 DNA: TGCAGTGCTAGAGATCTTAAGGGTAGCAACACCGGGGAGCTGTTTTTT.

This chain links TRBV20-1 with TRBJ1-1; D not certain. Germline CDR1 reads DFQATT; CDR2 reads SNEGSKA (reference sequence). The CDR3 is made up of 11 amino acids. This CDR3 is CTAQENTEAFF. The CDR3 DNA follows: TGCACCGCTCAAGAGAACACTGAAGCTTTCTTT.

The CDR3 bases are TGTGCCACCAGTGATTTTGTCCAGGGGAAAGAGACCCAGTACTTC. Translation gives CATSDFVQGKETQYF. V and J are TRBV24-1 and TRBJ2-5, with D possibly TRBD1 on 6 matching bases. The CDR3 is made up of 15 amino acids. The V end lost 1 base, the J end lost 3 bases, and 11 bases lay between the germline ends. Per germline, CDR1 KGHDR and CDR2 SFDVKD.

This clonotype was seen only a few times. This chain joins TRBV6-6 and TRBJ2-5; 9 bases map to TRBD2. The CDR3 consists of 14 residues. The germline CDR1 and CDR2 sequences are MNHNY and SVGAGI (reference sequence). The ends lost 5 bases at V and 3 bases at J; junction bases unmatched: 4. CDR3 residues: CASSTVAGEETQYF. The CDR3 DNA is TGTGCCAGCAGTACTGTAGCGGGAGAAGAGACCCAGTACTTC.

The V call is TRBV7-9, the J call TRBJ2-7; possible D gene TRBD1, 6 bases. The CDR3 loop spans 13 amino acids. Germline V lookup: CDR1 SEHNR, CDR2 FQNEAQ (reference sequence). V dropped 1 base and J dropped 4 bases, with 8 bases sitting between them. CDR3 bases: TGTGCCAGCAGCTTAGAGGACAGATACGAGCAGTACTTC. Translated: CASSLEDRYEQYF.

This clonotype was picked up a small number of times. V and J are TRBV20-1 and TRBJ1-2, with D possibly TRBD1 on 6 matching bases. This CDR3 is built from 18 residues. The germline V gene has CDR1 DFQATT and CDR2 SNEGSKA (reference sequence). Trimming stripped 5 bases from V and 0 bases from J, with 25 bases between. The CDR3 DNA is TGCAGTGCTCCCACCCCCGGTACAGGGAAGTCCGCTAACTATGGCTACACCTTC. Translation gives CSAPTPGTGKSANYGYTF.